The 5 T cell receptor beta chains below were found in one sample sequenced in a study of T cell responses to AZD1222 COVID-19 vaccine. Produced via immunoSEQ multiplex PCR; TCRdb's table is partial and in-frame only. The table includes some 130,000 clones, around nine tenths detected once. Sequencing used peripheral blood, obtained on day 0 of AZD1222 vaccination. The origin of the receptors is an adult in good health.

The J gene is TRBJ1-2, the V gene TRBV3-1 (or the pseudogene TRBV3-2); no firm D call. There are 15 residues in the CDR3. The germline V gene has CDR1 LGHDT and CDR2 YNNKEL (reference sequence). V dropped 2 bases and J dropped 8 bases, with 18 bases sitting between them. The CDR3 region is CASSQYLGSLEGYTF. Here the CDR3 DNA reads TGTGCCAGCAGCCAATATTTGGGGAGTCTAGAGGGCTACACCTTC.

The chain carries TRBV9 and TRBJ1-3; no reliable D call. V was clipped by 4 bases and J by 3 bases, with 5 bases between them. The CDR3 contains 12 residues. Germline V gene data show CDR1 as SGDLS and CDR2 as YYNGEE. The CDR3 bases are TGTGCCAGCAGCACAGTTGGAAACACCATATATTTT. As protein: CASSTVGNTIYF.

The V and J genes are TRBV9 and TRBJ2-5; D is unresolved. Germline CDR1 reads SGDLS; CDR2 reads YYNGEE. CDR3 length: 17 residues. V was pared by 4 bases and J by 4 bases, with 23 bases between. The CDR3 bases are TGTGCCAGCAGCCGTTACACGCCCGGGCCTGAAGGAGAGACCCAGTACTTC. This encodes CASSRYTPGPEGETQYF.

The CDR3 region has the DNA TGCGCCAGCAGCCAATTAACAACTTCACCCCTCCACTTT. Protein: CASSQLTTSPLHF. The chain links TRBV4-3 to TRBJ1-6; the D is unclear. V shed 2 bases and J shed 9 bases, with 8 bases lying between them. This CDR3 contains 13 residues. Germline assignment: CDR1 LGHNA and CDR2 YSLEER.

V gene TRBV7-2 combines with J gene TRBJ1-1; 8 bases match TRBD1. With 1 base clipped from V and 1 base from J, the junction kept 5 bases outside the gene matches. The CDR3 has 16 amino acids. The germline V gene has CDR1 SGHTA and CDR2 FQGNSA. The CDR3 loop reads CASSLDSGGRNTEAFF. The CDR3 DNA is TGTGCCAGCAGCTTAGACTCAGGGGGCAGGAACACTGAAGCTTTCTTT.